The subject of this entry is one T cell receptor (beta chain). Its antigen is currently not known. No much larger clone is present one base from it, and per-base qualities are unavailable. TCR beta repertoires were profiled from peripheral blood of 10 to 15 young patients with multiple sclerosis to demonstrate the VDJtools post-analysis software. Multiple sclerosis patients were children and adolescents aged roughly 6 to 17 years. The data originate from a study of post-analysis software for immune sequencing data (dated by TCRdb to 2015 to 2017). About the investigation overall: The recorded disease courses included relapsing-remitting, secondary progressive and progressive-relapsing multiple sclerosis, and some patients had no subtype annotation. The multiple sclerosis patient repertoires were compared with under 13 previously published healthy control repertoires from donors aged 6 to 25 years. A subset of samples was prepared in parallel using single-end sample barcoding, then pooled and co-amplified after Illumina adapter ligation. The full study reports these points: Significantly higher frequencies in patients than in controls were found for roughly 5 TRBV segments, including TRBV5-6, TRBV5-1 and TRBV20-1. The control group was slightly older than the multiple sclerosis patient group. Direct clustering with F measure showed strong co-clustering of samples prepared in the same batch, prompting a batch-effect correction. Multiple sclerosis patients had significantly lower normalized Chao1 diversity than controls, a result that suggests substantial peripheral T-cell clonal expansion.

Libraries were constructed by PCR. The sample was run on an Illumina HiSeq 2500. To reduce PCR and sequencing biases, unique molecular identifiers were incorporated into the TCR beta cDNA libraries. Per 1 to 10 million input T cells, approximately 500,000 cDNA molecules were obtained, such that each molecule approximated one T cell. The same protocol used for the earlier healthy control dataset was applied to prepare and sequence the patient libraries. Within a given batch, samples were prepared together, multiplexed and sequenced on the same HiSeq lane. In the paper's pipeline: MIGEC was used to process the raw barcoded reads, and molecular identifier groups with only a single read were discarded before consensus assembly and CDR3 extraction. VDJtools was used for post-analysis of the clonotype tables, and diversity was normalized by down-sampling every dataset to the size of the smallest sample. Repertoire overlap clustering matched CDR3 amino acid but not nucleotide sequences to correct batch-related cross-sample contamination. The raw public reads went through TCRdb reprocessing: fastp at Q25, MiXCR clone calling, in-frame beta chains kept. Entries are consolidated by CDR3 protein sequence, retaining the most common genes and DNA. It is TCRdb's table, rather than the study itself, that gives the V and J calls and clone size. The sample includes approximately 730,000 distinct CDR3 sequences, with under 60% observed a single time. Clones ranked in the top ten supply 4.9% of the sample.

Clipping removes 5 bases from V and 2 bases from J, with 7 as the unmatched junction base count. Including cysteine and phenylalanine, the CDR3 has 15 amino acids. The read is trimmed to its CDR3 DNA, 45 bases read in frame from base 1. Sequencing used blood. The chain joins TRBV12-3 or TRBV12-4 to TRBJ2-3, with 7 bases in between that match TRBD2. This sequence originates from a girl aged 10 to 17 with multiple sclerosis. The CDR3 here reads CASSAPSGFTDTQYF. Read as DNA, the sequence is TGTGCCAGCAGTGCCCCTAGCGGATTCACAGATACGCAGTATTTT.